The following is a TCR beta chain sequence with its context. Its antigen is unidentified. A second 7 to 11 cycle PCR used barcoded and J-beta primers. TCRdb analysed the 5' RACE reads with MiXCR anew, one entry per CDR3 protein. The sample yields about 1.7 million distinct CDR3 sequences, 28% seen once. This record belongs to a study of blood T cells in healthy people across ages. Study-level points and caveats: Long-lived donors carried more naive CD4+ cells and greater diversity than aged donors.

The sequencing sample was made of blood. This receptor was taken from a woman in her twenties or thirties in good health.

CDR3 DNA: TGCAGCGTTGAGAAGGGGTTTGATGGCACTGAAGCTTTCTTT. It translates to CSVEKGFDGTEAFF. The chain joins TRBV29-1 to TRBJ1-1; D might be TRBD1 (5 bases). CDR3 length: 14 residues. Trimming removed 3 bases at V and 4 bases at J, with 15 bases between. Germline V gene lookup returns CDR1 SQVTM and CDR2 ANQGSEA. Using reference TRBV29-1 and TRBJ1-1 for the parts outside the CDR3, the full variable domain is SAVISQKPSRDICQRGTSLTIQCQVDSQVTMMFWYRQQPGQSLTLIATANQGSEATYESGFVIDKFPISRPNLTFSTLTVSNMSPEDSSIYLCSVEKGFDGTEAFFGQGTRLTVV.